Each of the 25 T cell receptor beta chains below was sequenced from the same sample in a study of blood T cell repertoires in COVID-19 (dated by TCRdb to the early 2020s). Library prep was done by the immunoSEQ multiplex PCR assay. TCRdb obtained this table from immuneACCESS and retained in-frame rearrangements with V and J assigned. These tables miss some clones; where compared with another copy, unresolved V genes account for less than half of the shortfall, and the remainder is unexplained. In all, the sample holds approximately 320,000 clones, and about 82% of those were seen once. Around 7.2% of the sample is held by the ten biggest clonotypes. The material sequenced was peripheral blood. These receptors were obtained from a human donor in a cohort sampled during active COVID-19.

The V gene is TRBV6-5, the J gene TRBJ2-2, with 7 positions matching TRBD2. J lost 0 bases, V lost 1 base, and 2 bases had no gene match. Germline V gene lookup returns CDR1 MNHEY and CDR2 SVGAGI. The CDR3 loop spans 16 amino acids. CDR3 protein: CASSYLGTTNTGELFF. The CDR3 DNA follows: TGTGCCAGCAGTTACTTGGGGACTACGAACACCGGGGAGCTGTTTTTT.

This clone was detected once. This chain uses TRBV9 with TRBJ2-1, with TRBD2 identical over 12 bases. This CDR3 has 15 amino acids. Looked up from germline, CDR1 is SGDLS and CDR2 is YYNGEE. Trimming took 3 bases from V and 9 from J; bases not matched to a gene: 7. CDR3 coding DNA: TGTGCCAGCAGCGCCGCTAGCGGGGGGGCTGCTGAGCAGTTCTTC. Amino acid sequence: CASSAASGGAAEQFF.

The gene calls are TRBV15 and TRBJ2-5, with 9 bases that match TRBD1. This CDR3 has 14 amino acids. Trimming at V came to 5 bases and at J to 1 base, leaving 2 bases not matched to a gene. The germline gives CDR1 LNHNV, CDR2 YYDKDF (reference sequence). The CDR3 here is CATSGGQGQETQYF. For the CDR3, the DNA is TGTGCCACCAGCGGGGGACAGGGCCAAGAGACCCAGTACTTC.

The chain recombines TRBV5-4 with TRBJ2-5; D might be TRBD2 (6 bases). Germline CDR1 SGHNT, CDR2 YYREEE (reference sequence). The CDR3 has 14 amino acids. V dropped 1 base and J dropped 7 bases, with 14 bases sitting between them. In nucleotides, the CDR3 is TGTGCCAGCAGCTTGTCGGGCCGGGACTTGACCCAGTACTTC. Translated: CASSLSGRDLTQYF.

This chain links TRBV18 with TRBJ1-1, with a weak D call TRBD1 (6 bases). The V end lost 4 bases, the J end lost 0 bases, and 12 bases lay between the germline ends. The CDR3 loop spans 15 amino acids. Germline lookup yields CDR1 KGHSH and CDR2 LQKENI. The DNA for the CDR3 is TGTGCCAGCTCACTTGGGACATTACTGAACACTGAAGCTTTCTTT. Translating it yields CASSLGTLLNTEAFF.

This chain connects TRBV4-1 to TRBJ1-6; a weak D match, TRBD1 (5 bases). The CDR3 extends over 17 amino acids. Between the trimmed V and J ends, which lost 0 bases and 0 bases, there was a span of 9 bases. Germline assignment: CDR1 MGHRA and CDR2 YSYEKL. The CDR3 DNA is TGCGCCAGCAGCCAAGATCGGGGGAGCTCCTATAATTCACCCCTCCACTTT. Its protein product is CASSQDRGSSYNSPLHF.

CDR3 DNA sequence: TGCGCCAGCAGCTGGGACAGGGGGCCGACTTTCTTT. It codes for CASSWDRGPTFF. V gene TRBV5-1 combines with J gene TRBJ1-1; 12 nucleotides agree with TRBD1. The CDR3 runs 12 residues. The J segment lost 12 bases and the V segment lost 3 bases, leaving 3 bases of the junction unmatched. Germline V lookup: CDR1 SGHRS, CDR2 YFSETQ.

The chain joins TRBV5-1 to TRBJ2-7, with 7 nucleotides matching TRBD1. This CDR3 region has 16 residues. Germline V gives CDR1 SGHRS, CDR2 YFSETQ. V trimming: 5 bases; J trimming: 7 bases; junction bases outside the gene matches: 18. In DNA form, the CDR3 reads TGCGCCAGCAGACCAGCCCTCGTGACAGGGTCGAGGGAGCAGTACTTC. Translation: CASRPALVTGSREQYF.

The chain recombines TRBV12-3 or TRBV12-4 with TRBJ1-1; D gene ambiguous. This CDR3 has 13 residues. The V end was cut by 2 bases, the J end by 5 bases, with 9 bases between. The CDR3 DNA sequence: TGTGCCAGCAGTTTATTGAGGGAGACTGAAGCTTTCTTT. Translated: CASSLLRETEAFF.

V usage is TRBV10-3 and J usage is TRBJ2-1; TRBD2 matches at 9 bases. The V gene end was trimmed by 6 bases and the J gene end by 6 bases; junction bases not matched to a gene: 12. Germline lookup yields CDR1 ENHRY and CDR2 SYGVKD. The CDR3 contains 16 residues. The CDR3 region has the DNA TGTGCCATCAGAGGCTCTGCGGGGGGGCCGGTCAATGAGCAGTTCTTC. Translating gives CAIRGSAGGPVNEQFF.

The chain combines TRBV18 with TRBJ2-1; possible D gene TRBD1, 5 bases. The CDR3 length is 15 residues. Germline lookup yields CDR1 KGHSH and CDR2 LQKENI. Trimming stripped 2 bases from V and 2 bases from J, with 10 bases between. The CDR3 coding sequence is TGTGCCAGCTCACCAGGACGGACAACCTACAATGAGCAGTTCTTC. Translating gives CASSPGRTTYNEQFF.

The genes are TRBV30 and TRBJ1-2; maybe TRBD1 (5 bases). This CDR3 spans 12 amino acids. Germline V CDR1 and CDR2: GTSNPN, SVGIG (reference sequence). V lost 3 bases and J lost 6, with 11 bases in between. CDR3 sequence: CAWRDSRDGYTF. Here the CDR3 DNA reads TGTGCCTGGAGAGACAGCCGGGATGGCTACACCTTC. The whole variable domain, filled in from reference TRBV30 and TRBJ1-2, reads SQTIHQWPATLVQPVGSPLSLECTVEGTSNPNLYWYRQAAGRGLQLLFYSVGIGQISSEVPQNLSASRPQDRQFILSSKKLLLSDSGFYLCAWRDSRDGYTFGSGTRLTVV.

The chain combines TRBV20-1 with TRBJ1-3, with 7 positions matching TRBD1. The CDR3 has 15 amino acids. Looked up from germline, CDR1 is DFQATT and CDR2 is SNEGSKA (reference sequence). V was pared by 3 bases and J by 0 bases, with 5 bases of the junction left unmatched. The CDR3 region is CSASDRDTSGNTIYF. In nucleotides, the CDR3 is TGCAGTGCTAGTGACAGGGATACCTCTGGAAACACCATATATTTT.

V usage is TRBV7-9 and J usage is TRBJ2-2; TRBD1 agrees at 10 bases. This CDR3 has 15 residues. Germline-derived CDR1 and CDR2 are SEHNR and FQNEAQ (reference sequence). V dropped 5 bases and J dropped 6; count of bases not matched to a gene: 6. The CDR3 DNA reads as TGTGCCAGCAGCCAGGGACAGGGGTGGGCCGGGGAGCTGTTTTTT. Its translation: CASSQGQGWAGELFF.

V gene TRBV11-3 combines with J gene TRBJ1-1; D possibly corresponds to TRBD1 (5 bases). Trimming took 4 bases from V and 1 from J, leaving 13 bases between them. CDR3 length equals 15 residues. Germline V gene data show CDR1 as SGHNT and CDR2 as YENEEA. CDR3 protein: CASSSNNRRNTEAFF. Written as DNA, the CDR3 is TGTGCCAGCAGCTCGAACAACAGGAGGAACACTGAAGCTTTCTTT.

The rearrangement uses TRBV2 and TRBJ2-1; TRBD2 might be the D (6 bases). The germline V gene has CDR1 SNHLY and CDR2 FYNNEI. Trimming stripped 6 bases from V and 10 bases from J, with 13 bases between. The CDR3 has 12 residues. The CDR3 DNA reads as TGTGCCAGCAGGGCGAGCGGGTGGGAGCAGTTCTTC. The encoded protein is CASRASGWEQFF.

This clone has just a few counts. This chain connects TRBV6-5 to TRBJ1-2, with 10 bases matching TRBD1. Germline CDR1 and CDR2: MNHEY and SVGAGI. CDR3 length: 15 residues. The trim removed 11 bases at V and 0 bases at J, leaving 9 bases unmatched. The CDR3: CALRSGTGANYGYTF. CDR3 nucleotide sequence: TGTGCCTTACGATCCGGGACAGGGGCTAACTATGGCTACACCTTC.

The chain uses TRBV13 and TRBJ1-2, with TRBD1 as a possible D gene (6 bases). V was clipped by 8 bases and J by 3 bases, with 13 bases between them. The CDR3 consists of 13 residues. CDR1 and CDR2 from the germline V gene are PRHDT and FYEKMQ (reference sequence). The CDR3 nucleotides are TGTGCCAGCGGTTATGACAGGTACTATGGCTACACCTTC. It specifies CASGYDRYYGYTF.

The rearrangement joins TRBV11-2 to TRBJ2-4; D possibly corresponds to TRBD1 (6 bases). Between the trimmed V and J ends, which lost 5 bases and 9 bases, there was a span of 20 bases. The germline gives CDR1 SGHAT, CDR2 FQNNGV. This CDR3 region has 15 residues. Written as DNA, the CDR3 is TGTGCCAGCAGCGATAAGACCTCAGGGGTGGGCATTCAGTACTTC. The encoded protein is CASSDKTSGVGIQYF.

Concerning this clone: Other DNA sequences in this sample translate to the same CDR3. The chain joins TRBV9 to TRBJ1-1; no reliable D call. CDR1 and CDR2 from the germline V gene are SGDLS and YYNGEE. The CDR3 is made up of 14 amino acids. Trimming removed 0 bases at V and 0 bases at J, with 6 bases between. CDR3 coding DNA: TGTGCCAGCAGCGTAGGCCCGGTGAACACTGAAGCTTTCTTT. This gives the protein CASSVGPVNTEAFF.

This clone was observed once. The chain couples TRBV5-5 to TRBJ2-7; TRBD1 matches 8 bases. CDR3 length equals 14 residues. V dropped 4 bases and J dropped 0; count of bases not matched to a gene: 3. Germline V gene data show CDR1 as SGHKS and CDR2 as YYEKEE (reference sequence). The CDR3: CASSITGGSYEQYF. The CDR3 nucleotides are TGTGCCAGCAGCATAACAGGGGGCTCCTACGAGCAGTACTTC.

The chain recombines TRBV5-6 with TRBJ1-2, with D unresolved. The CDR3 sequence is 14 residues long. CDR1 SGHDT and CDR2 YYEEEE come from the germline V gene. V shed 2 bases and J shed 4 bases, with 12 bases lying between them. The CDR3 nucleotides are TGTGCCAGCAGCTTTTCTACAGATTTCTATGGCTACACCTTC. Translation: CASSFSTDFYGYTF.

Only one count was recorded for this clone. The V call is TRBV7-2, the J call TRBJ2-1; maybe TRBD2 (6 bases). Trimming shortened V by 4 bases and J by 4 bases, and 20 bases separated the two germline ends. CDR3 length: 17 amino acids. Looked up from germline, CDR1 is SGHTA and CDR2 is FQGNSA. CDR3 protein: CASSSEEGLWAYNEQFF. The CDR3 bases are TGTGCCAGCAGCTCAGAGGAGGGGTTATGGGCATACAATGAGCAGTTCTTC. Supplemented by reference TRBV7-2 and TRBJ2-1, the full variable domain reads GAGVSQSPSNKVTEKGKDVELRCDPISGHTALYWYRQSLGQGLEFLIYFQGNSAPDKSGLPSDRFSAERTGGSVSTLTIQRTQQEDSAVYLCASSSEEGLWAYNEQFFGPGTRLTVL.

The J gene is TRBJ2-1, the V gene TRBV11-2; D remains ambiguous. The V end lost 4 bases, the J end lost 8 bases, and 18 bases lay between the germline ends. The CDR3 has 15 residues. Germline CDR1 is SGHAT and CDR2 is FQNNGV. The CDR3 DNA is TGTGCCAGCAGCTCAGGAATTACCCTATCGGATGAGCAGTTCTTC. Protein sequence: CASSSGITLSDEQFF.

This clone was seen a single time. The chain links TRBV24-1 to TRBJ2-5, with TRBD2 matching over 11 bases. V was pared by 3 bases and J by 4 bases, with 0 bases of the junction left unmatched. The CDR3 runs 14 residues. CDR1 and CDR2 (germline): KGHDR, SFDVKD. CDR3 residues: CATSDLAGGETQYF. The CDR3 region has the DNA TGTGCCACCAGTGATCTAGCGGGGGGAGAGACCCAGTACTTC.